Listed here are 13 T cell receptor beta chains from one sample, sequenced in a study of CD8+ T cells in alopecia areata. Described treatment: oral pan-JAK inhibitor, 5-10 mg twice daily. Extraction and reverse transcription of RNA yielded cDNA as the sequencing template. Repertoires were generated with immunoSEQ multiplex PCR, while TCRdb's copy carries only in-frame clones and drops some. The repertoire has fewer than 250,000 clones, more than 30% of them found once; the top ten carry around 0.48%. Sample: CD4+ T cells sorted from blood, taken at approximately week 30, from a patient treated with tofacitinib. Receptors originate from a human donor with alopecia areata.

V is TRBV4-1 and J is TRBJ2-1, with 10 bases lining up with TRBD2. This CDR3 is 17 amino acids long. The germline V gene has CDR1 MGHRA and CDR2 YSYEKL. The V gene end was trimmed by 2 bases and the J gene end by 8 bases; junction bases not matched to a gene: 12. The CDR3 sequence is CASSQSFGLAEEDEQFF. The DNA for the CDR3 is TGCGCCAGCAGCCAAAGCTTTGGACTAGCGGAGGAGGATGAGCAGTTCTTC.

The chain recombines TRBV29-1 with TRBJ1-2; D is possibly TRBD1 (6 bases). Germline V lookup: CDR1 SQVTM, CDR2 ANQGSEA. Trimming took off 5 bases at V and 3 bases at J, with 13 bases between the two ends. The CDR3 consists of 13 residues. The CDR3 protein is CSVMTGDYYGYTF. The CDR3 DNA reads as TGCAGCGTTATGACAGGCGACTACTATGGCTACACCTTC.

This chain uses TRBV19 with TRBJ1-5, with 7 bases that match TRBD1. With V trimmed by 1 base and J by 3 bases, 9 bases remained unmatched. This CDR3 spans 17 amino acids. Germline CDR1 and CDR2: LNHDA and SQIVND (reference sequence). Here the CDR3 reads CASSIGQGARDNQPQHF. The CDR3 DNA follows: TGTGCCAGTAGTATAGGACAGGGCGCGCGGGACAATCAGCCCCAGCATTTT.

The rearrangement joins TRBV6-5 to TRBJ2-1; TRBD1 or TRBD2 may be the D gene (5 bases each). The CDR3 contains 15 residues. The germline CDR1 and CDR2 sequences are MNHEY and SVGAGI. Trimming stripped 2 bases from V and 6 bases from J, with 14 bases between. The CDR3 region has the DNA TGTGCCAGCAGTTACCTGCAGAGGGGAATCAATGAGCAGTTCTTC. Encoded protein: CASSYLQRGINEQFF.

The chain combines TRBV27 with TRBJ1-2, with D perhaps TRBD1 (5 bases). CDR3 length: 15 residues. V was clipped by 5 bases and J by 8 bases, with 21 bases between them. Germline CDR1 is MNHEY and CDR2 is SMNVEV (reference sequence). CDR3 nucleotides: TGTGCCAGCAGTACCAATCGGGACCTAAGTCCGGGCTACACCTTC. Translating it yields CASSTNRDLSPGYTF.

J is TRBJ1-1 and V is TRBV5-1; TRBD1 is a possible D gene (5 bases). Looked up from germline, CDR1 is SGHRS and CDR2 is YFSETQ. The CDR3 consists of 13 residues. V gave up 6 bases and J gave up 4 bases, with 13 bases separating them. The CDR3 loop reads CASTRDVGTEAFF. The CDR3 DNA reads TGCGCCAGCACCCGGGACGTGGGCACTGAAGCTTTCTTT.

This clone came up once. The chain recombines TRBV6-5 with TRBJ2-5; 8 nucleotides agree with TRBD2. Germline V lookup: CDR1 MNHEY, CDR2 SVGAGI. The CDR3 consists of 15 residues. The trim removed 2 bases at V and 1 base at J, leaving 3 bases unmatched. The CDR3 bases are TGTGCCAGCAGTTACGTCGGGGGGGCCCAAGAGACCCAGTACTTC. Protein: CASSYVGGAQETQYF.

This clone was found many times. The rearrangement links TRBV2 to TRBJ2-3; D perhaps matches TRBD2 (6 bases). Trimming pared 1 base from V and 10 bases from J, leaving 18 bases between. CDR1 is SNHLY, CDR2 FYNNEI, per germline. This CDR3 is 15 amino acids long. This CDR3 reads CASSEEDSSRGAQYF. Written as DNA, the CDR3 is TGTGCCAGCAGTGAAGAGGACTCCTCGCGGGGAGCGCAGTATTTT.

The rearrangement links TRBV4-1 to TRBJ2-2; D is unresolved. Germline CDR1 MGHRA, CDR2 YSYEKL. The CDR3 length is 18 residues. V was shortened by 0 bases and J by 0 bases, with 14 bases between the two germline ends. CDR3 residues: CASSQDPRFSTNTGELFF. CDR3 in DNA: TGCGCCAGCAGCCAAGATCCCCGTTTTTCAACGAACACCGGGGAGCTGTTTTTT.

This sequence joins TRBV4-2 and TRBJ2-3; 8 nucleotides line up with TRBD2. The trim removed 0 bases at V and 5 bases at J, leaving 1 base unmatched. This CDR3 has 14 amino acids. Germline V gene sequence: CDR1 LGHNA, CDR2 YNFKEQ. The CDR3 DNA reads TGTGCCAGCAGCCAAGATCTAGCGGGAGATACGCAGTATTTT. Translation: CASSQDLAGDTQYF.

This sequence joins TRBV6-5 and TRBJ2-7; TRBD1 aligns across 9 bases. This CDR3 spans 14 amino acids. From germline, CDR1 is MNHEY and CDR2 SVGAGI. V was clipped by 4 bases and J by 3 bases; unmatched bases: 4. CDR3 bases: TGTGCCAGCAGTTCCGGGACAGGGCTCTACGAGCAGTACTTC. Its protein product is CASSSGTGLYEQYF.

This clone came up once. The V and J genes are TRBV9 and TRBJ2-7, with 7 positions matching TRBD2. The germline V gene has CDR1 SGDLS and CDR2 YYNGEE. The CDR3 is 13 amino acids. The J segment lost 6 bases and the V segment lost 3 bases, leaving 6 bases of the junction unmatched. CDR3 in DNA: TGTGCCAGCAGCGCACCCGGGGGGAGCGAGCAGTACTTC. Translated: CASSAPGGSEQYF. The whole variable domain, remainder taken from reference TRBV9 and TRBJ2-7, is DSGVTQTPKHLITATGQRVTLRCSPRSGDLSVYWYQQSLDQGLQFLIQYYNGEERAKGNILERFSAQQFPDLHSELNLSSLELGDSALYFCASSAPGGSEQYFGPGTRLTVT.

The CDR3 region has the DNA TGCGCCAGCAGCTTCGGACAGGGACAACTCCGCACAGATACGCAGTATTTT. It yields the protein CASSFGQGQLRTDTQYF. J is TRBJ2-3 and V is TRBV5-1, with 8 bases that match TRBD1. This CDR3 comprises 17 residues. Trimming cost V 2 bases and J 1 base; bases outside gene matches: 9. The germline gives CDR1 SGHRS, CDR2 YFSETQ.